The present T cell receptor beta chain was sequenced within a study of identical twins. The V and J ends lost 3 bases and 2 bases, in that order; junction bases with no gene match: 2. Germline V gene sequence: CDR1 DFQATT, CDR2 SNEGSKA (reference sequence). The CDR3 has 13 residues. TCRdb reprocessed the 5' RACE reads via MiXCR and lists one record per CDR3 protein. The data hold 500,000 to 700,000 distinct CDR3 sequences, with under 8.5% observed a single time. The data also belong to a second study, concerning yellow fever vaccine responses in identical twins.

Source material: PBMCs. This receptor was obtained from a woman between 18 and 30 years old in good health. The V call is TRBV20-1, the J call TRBJ2-5; 8 positions match TRBD1. Here the CDR3 reads CSASRTGQETQYF. The CDR3, as DNA: TGCAGTGCTAGCAGGACAGGGCAAGAGACCCAGTACTTC.